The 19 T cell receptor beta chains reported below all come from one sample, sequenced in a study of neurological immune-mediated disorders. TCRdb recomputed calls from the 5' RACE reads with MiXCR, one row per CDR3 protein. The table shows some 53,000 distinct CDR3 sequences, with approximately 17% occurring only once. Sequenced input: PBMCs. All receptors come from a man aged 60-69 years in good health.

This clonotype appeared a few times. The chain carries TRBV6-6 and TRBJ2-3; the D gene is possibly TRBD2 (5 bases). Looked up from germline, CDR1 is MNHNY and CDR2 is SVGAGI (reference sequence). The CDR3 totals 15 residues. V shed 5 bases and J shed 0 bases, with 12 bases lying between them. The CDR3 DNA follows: TGTGCCAGCAGTCTCAGCGGCTTTAGCACAGATACGCAGTATTTT. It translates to CASSLSGFSTDTQYF.

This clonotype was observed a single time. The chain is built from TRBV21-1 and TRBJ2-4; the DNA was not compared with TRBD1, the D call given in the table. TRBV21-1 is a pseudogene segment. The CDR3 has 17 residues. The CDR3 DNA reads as TGTGCCAACAACAAAGGATGGGACGGGGTAGCCAAAAACATTCAGTACTTC. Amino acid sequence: CANNKGWDGVAKNIQYF.

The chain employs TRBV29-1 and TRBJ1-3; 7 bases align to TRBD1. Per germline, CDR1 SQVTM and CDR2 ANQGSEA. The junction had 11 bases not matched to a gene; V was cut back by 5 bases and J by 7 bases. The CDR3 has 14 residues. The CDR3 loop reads CSVSPGQVGNTIYF. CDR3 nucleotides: TGCAGCGTTTCTCCCGGACAGGTTGGGAACACCATATATTTT.

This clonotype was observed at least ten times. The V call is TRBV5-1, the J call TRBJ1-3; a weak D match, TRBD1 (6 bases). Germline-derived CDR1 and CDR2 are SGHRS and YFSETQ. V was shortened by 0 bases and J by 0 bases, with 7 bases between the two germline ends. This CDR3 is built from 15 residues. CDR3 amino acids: CASSLGTVSGNTIYF. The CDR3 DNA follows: TGCGCCAGCAGCTTGGGGACAGTCTCTGGAAACACCATATATTTT.

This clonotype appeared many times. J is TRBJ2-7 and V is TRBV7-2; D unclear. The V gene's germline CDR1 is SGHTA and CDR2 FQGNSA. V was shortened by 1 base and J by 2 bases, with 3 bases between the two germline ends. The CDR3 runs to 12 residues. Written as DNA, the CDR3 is TGTGCCAGCAGCTTAGGTACCTACGAGCAGTACTTC. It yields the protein CASSLGTYEQYF.

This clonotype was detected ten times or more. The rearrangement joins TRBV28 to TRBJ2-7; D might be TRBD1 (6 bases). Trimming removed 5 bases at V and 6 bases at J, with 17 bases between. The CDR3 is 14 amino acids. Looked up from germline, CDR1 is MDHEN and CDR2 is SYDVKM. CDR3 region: CASSPPGVAGEQYF. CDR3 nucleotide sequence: TGTGCCAGCAGTCCCCCAGGGGTCGCGGGCGAGCAGTACTTC.

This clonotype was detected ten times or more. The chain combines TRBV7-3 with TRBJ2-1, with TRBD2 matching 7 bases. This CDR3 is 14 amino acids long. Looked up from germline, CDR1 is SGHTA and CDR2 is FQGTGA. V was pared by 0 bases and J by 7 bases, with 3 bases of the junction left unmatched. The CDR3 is CASSLTREPNEQFF. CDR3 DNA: TGTGCCAGCAGCTTAACGCGGGAGCCTAATGAGCAGTTCTTC.

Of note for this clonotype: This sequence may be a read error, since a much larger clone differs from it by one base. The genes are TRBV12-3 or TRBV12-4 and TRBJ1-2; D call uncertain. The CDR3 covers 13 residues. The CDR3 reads CASSFGDNYGDTF. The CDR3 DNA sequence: TGTGCCAGCAGTTTCGGGGATAACTATGGCGACACCTTC.

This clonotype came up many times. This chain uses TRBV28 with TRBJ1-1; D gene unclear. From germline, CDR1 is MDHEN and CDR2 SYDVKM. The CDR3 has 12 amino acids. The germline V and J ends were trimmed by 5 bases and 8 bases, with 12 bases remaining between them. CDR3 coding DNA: TGTGCCAGCAGTAGCGGTGGGCAGGAAGCTTTCTTT. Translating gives CASSSGGQEAFF.

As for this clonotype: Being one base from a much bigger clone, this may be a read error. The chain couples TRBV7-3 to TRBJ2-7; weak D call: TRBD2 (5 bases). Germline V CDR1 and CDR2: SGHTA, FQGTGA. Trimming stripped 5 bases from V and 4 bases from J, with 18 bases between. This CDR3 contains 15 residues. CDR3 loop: CASSPQGVPGYEQYF. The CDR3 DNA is TGTGCCAGCAGCCCCCAAGGCGTGCCGGGATACGAGCAGTACTTC. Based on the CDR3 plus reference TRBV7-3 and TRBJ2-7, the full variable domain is GAGVSQTPSNKVTEKGKYVELRCDPISGHTALYWYRQSLGQGPEFLIYFQGTGAADDSGLPNDRFFAVRPEGSVSTLKIQRTERGDSAVYLCASSPQGVPGYEQYFGPGTRLTVT.

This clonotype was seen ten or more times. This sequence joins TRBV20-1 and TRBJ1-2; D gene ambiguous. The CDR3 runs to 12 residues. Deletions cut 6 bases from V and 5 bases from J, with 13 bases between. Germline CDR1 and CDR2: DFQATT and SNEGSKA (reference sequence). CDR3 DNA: TGCAGTGCCGAGTCCACCACTTATGGCTACACCTTC. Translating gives CSAESTTYGYTF.

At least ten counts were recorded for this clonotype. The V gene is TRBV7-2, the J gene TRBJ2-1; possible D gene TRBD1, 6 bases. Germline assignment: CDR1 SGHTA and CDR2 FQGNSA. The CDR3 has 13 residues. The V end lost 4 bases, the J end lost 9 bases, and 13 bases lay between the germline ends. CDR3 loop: CASSSFGGGEQFF. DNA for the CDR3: TGTGCCAGCAGCTCCTTTGGGGGCGGTGAGCAGTTCTTC.

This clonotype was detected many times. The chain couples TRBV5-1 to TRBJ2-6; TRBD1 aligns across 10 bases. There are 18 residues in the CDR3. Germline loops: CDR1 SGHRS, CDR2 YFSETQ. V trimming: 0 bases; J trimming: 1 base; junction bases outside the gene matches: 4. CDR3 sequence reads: CASSLAGTGASGANVLTF. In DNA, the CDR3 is TGCGCCAGCAGCTTGGCCGGGACAGGGGCTTCTGGGGCCAACGTCCTGACTTTC.

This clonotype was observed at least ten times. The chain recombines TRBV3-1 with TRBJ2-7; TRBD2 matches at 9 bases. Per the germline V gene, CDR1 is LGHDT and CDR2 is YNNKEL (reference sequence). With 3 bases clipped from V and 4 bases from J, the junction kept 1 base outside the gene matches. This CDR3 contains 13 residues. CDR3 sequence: CASSHAGGYEQYF. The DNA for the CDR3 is TGTGCCAGCAGCCATGCGGGAGGGTACGAGCAGTACTTC.

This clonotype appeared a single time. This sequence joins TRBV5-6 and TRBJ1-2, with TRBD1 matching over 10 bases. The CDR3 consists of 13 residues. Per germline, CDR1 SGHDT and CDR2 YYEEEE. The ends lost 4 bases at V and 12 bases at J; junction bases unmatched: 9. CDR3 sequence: CASSPGTGERDTF. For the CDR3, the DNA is TGTGCCAGCAGCCCAGGGACAGGGGAAAGAGACACCTTC.

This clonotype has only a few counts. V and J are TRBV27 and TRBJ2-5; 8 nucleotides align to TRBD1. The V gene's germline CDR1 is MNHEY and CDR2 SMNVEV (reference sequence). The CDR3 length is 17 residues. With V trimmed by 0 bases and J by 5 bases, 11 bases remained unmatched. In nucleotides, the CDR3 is TGTGCCAGCAGTTTATCGTTAGCAGGGGGCGCCGGGGAGACCCAGTACTTC. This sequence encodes CASSLSLAGGAGETQYF.

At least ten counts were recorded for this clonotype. CDR3 nucleotide sequence: TGCAGTGCTAGAGCCCCTTTTGGACTAGCGGGAGCCGGGGAGCTGTTTTTT. Encoded protein: CSARAPFGLAGAGELFF. The chain couples TRBV20-1 to TRBJ2-2; TRBD2 matches at 13 bases. This CDR3 has 17 amino acids. CDR1 DFQATT and CDR2 SNEGSKA come from the germline V gene (reference sequence). J was trimmed by 6 bases and V by 1 base; bases with no gene match: 8.

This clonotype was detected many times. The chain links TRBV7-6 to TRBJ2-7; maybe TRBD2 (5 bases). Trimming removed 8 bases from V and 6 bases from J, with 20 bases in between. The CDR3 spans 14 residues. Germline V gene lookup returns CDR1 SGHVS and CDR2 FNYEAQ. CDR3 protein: CASARVAGGGEQYF. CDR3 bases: TGTGCCAGCGCGAGGGTAGCTGGCGGAGGCGAGCAGTACTTC.

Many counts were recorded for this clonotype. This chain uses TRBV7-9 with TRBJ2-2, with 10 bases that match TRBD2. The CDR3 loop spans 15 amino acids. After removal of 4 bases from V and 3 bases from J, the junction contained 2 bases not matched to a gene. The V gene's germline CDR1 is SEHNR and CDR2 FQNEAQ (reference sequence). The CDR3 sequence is CASSYLAGDTGELFF. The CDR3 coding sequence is TGTGCCAGCAGCTACCTAGCGGGAGACACCGGGGAGCTGTTTTTT.